A selection of T cell receptor beta chains follows, all from one sample in a study of blood T cell repertoires in COVID-19. Profiling relied on immunoSEQ multiplex PCR, and the TCRdb table lists in-frame clones only, not all of them. The sample has about 240,000 clones; about 80% are singletons. Sequenced: peripheral blood. The receptors were sampled from an elderly woman with acute or convalescent COVID-19. CDR3s include the opening cysteine and the closing phenylalanine or tryptophan. The D gene is left open where the match is weak. Some rows mark clone size as missing; the rest say once, few, many or name a class of expanded clone.

NA TRBJ2-2 TRBV2 TRBD1 CASTTQGSNTGELFF TGTGCCAGCACCACACAGGGGTCGAACACCGGGGAGCTGTTTTTT
NA TRBJ1-2 TRBV21-1 NA CASSKPPHRTDGYTF TGTGCCAGCAGCAAACCCCCCCACAGGACCGATGGCTACACCTTC
few TRBJ2-1 TRBV27 NA CASSPRQNTYNEQFF TGTGCCAGCAGCCCAAGACAGAATACCTACAATGAGCAGTTCTTC
NA TRBJ1-1 TRBV29-1 NA CSVRGASTEAFF TGCAGCGTTCGGGGGGCTAGTACTGAAGCTTTCTTT
NA TRBJ2-1 TRBV5-1 TRBD2 CASSLAGGSGISSYNEQFF TGCGCCAGCAGCTTGGCTGGTGGTAGCGGGATTAGCTCCTACAATGAGCAGTTCTTC
few TRBJ2-3 TRBV12-5 TRBD1 CASGSGQVRADTQYF TGTGCTAGTGGTTCGGGACAGGTTAGGGCAGATACGCAGTATTTT
NA TRBJ2-7 TRBV6-1 NA CASSGGEGARTYEQYF TGTGCCAGCAGTGGGGGGGAAGGGGCTAGAACCTACGAGCAGTACTTC
NA TRBJ1-2 TRBV7-2 NA CASSSTANYGYTF TGTGCCAGCAGCTCGACAGCGAACTATGGCTACACCTTC
NA TRBJ2-1 TRBV11-2 TRBD2 CASSIKRGGFNEQFF TGTGCCAGCAGCATCAAGCGGGGGGGATTCAATGAGCAGTTCTTC
once TRBJ2-1 TRBV19 TRBD1 CASSIVAGGSNEQFF TGTGCCAGTAGTATAGTGGCAGGGGGAAGTAATGAGCAGTTCTTC
NA TRBJ1-3 TRBV5-6 NA CASSPGGNTIYF TGTGCCAGCAGCCCGGGAGGAAACACCATATATTTT
NA TRBJ2-7 TRBV12-3/TRBV12-4 NA CASSLFPGNEQYF TGTGCCAGCAGTTTATTTCCAGGGAATGAGCAGTACTTC
few TRBJ2-1 TRBV29-1 TRBD2 CSVGRGRDEQFF TGCAGCGTCGGACGAGGGAGGGATGAGCAGTTCTTC
NA TRBJ1-2 TRBV7-2 TRBD1 CASSLGTGVFYGYTF TGTGCCAGCAGCTTAGGGACAGGGGTGTTCTATGGCTACACCTTC
NA TRBJ2-3 TRBV29-1 NA CSVSPQGLIPTDTQYF TGCAGCGTTTCGCCGCAGGGGTTGATCCCCACAGATACGCAGTATTTT
NA TRBJ1-6 TRBV6-5 NA CASNRLNSPLHF TGTGCCAGCAATCGACTTAATTCACCCCTCCACTTT
few TRBJ2-2 TRBV2 TRBD2 CASSGTSGRAGELFF TGTGCCAGCAGTGGGACTAGCGGGAGGGCCGGGGAGCTGTTTTTT
NA TRBJ1-4 TRBV4-2 TRBD1 CASSQPQGQGSTKLFF TGTGCCAGCAGCCAACCACAGGGACAGGGGTCCACAAAACTGTTTTTT
NA TRBJ1-1 TRBV19 NA CASRPQGSWDTEAFF TGTGCCAGTAGACCTCAGGGGAGTTGGGACACTGAAGCTTTCTTT
NA TRBJ2-4 TRBV6-4 NA CAKPLGERKNIQYF TGTGCCAAGCCTCTCGGGGAGCGCAAAAACATTCAGTACTTC
NA TRBJ1-2 TRBV5-1 TRBD1 CASSSLGQGGSRSGYTF TGCGCCAGCAGCTCCCTGGGACAGGGGGGATCTCGGTCTGGCTACACCTTC
few TRBJ2-5 TRBV5-1 TRBD1 CASSPQTGQGETQYF TGCGCCAGCAGCCCCCAAACGGGACAGGGAGAGACCCAGTACTTC
NA TRBJ1-6 TRBV7-2 TRBD1 CASSFTGGNSPLHF TGTGCCAGCAGCTTTACAGGGGGCAATTCACCCCTCCACTTT
NA TRBJ1-1 TRBV2 TRBD1 CASSGGNRGNTEAFF TGTGCCAGCAGTGGGGGGAACAGGGGAAACACTGAAGCTTTCTTT
NA TRBJ2-3 TRBV18 NA CASSPSPGADTQYF TGTGCCAGCTCACCTTCTCCAGGGGCAGATACGCAGTATTTT
NA TRBJ2-2 TRBV4-3 TRBD2 CASSQDRGSGEFRTGELFF TGCGCCAGCAGCCAAGATCGAGGTAGCGGGGAGTTTAGAACCGGGGAGCTGTTTTTT
NA TRBJ2-5 TRBV15 TRBD2 CATSTRGVQETQYF TGTGCCACCAGCACCCGGGGGGTCCAAGAGACCCAGTACTTC
few TRBJ1-2 TRBV19 NA CASRQNYGYTF TGTGCCAGTCGACAGAACTATGGCTACACCTTC
NA TRBJ1-5 TRBV30 TRBD1 CAWRAGQGDNQPQHF TGTGCCTGGAGGGCTGGACAGGGCGACAATCAGCCCCAGCATTTT
NA TRBJ1-3 TRBV19 NA CASTRGTHSTIYF TGTGCCAGTACCCGGGGAACTCATAGCACCATATATTTT
many TRBJ2-7 TRBV27 TRBD1 CASRRTGPYEQYF TGTGCCAGCAGACGGACAGGGCCCTACGAGCAGTACTTC
few TRBJ1-5 TRBV19 TRBD1 CASSIDQGQGGQPQHF TGTGCCAGTAGTATAGATCAGGGACAGGGAGGTCAGCCCCAGCATTTT
NA TRBJ2-5 TRBV12-3/TRBV12-4 NA CASSSQTRETQYF TGTGCCAGCAGTTCCCAAACTAGGGAGACCCAGTACTTC
once TRBJ1-2 TRBV7-2 NA CASSLAAVNYGYTF TGTGCCAGCAGCTTAGCGGCAGTTAACTATGGCTACACCTTC
NA TRBJ1-5 TRBV5-6 NA CASSLSRSQPQHF TGTGCCAGCAGCTTGTCGCGGAGTCAGCCCCAGCATTTT
NA TRBJ2-6 TRBV27 TRBD2 CASSWSGGASGANVLTF TGTGCCAGCAGTTGGAGCGGGGGGGCCTCTGGGGCCAACGTCCTGACTTTC
NA TRBJ1-5 TRBV5-6 NA CASSLSRSFNQPQHF TGTGCCAGCAGCTTGTCCCGAAGCTTCAATCAGCCCCAGCATTTT
NA TRBJ1-2 TRBV5-6 NA CASSLVESNYGYTF TGTGCCAGCAGCTTGGTCGAGTCTAACTATGGCTACACCTTC
few TRBJ1-1 TRBV6-5 TRBD1 CASRAGQGNTEAFF TGTGCCAGCAGGGCGGGACAGGGGAACACTGAAGCTTTCTTT
NA TRBJ2-3 TRBV10-3 TRBD1 CAISPGTGPVDTQYF TGTGCCATCAGTCCGGGGACAGGTCCGGTAGATACGCAGTATTTT
NA TRBJ1-5 TRBV7-2 TRBD1 CASSPFGTANQPQHF TGTGCCAGCAGCCCGTTCGGGACAGCGAATCAGCCCCAGCATTTT
NA TRBJ2-1 TRBV18 TRBD2 CASSPGLAGALYNEQFF TGTGCCAGCTCACCGGGACTAGCGGGAGCTCTCTACAATGAGCAGTTCTTC
NA TRBJ1-1 TRBV12-3/TRBV12-4 NA CASSFTGAEAFF TGTGCCAGCAGCTTTACCGGGGCTGAAGCTTTCTTT
few TRBJ1-1 TRBV6-5 NA CASSKEPMNTEAFF TGTGCCAGCAGTAAGGAGCCGATGAACACTGAAGCTTTCTTT
NA TRBJ1-4 TRBV5-4 NA CASSYWTANEKLFF TGTGCCAGCAGCTACTGGACTGCCAATGAAAAACTGTTTTTT
NA TRBJ2-7 TRBV12-2 NA CASRPHPGGVSGYEQYF TGTGCAAGTCGCCCCCACCCCGGCGGGGTTTCGGGCTACGAGCAGTACTTC
few TRBJ2-2 TRBV2 TRBD1 CASTRDRGSNTGELFF TGTGCCAGCACGCGGGACAGGGGGTCGAACACCGGGGAGCTGTTTTTT
NA TRBJ2-2 TRBV3-1/TRBV3-2 TRBD2 CASSLHSGAVAGELFF TGTGCCAGCAGCCTACATAGCGGGGCGGTGGCCGGGGAGCTGTTTTTT